What follows is one TCR beta chain and its context. This clone was counted at least ten times. Its binding antigen is unknown. Base qualities are not recorded, but no much larger clone differs from it by a single base. Based on the germline V gene, the CDR1 and CDR2 sequences are SGHVT and SQSDAQ. The CDR3 goes from the cysteine to the phenylalanine over 13 residues. Left in the record is the CDR3 DNA by itself, 39 bases read in frame from the first base. V loses 1 base, J loses 4 bases, and the germline ends lie 2 bases apart. The sample's treatment or condition label, decoded: randomized to nivolumab then ipilimumab (arm A) or the reverse (arm B). No trial patient had received prior DNA-damaging chemotherapy. Samples were obtained from patients with melanoma enrolled in CheckMate 064, a randomized, open-label phase II trial of sequential checkpoint blockade. Genomic DNA from formalin-fixed paraffin-embedded (FFPE) tissue samples served as the input for tumor TCR sequencing.

The immunoSEQ Assay was used to immunosequence TCRbeta CDR3 regions from genomic DNA. Before high-throughput sequencing, the genomic DNA was amplified using bias-controlled multiplex PCR. Per the original workflow: To quantify the absolute abundance of each unique TCRbeta CDR3 region, the sequences were collapsed and filtered. Clonality was defined as 1 minus Pielou's evenness and was calculated using productive rearrangements only. To compute tumor T-cell fraction, TCRbeta template counts were normalized to usable DNA, with usable DNA estimated from several housekeeping genes. Clones with significantly greater frequencies in on-treatment versus baseline samples were identified using a previously published method. TCRdb took over this immuneACCESS table, retaining in-frame rearrangements with V and J assigned. Such tables are incomplete; in checked studies, under half of the missing clones stem from an unresolved V gene, and the remainder is unexplained. The V and J calls and clone size are taken from that table; D and trimming were inferred from the DNA. In this sample the table shows about 4,900 clones, 30% to 35% of which occur a single time. Approximately 12% of the sample is held by the ten biggest clonotypes.

This sample is part of a study of sequential checkpoint blockade in melanoma (dated by TCRdb to about 2019). The study in broad terms: Patients were assigned by 1:1 randomization to either first-line nivolumab followed by ipilimumab (arm A) or ipilimumab followed by nivolumab (arm B). Maintenance nivolumab was given following each of the two trial sequences. DNA from about 100 melanoma tumor samples collected before treatment underwent TCRbeta immunosequencing. For some 24 patients, matched tumor biopsies were obtained before treatment and at week 13, following single-agent nivolumab (arm A) or ipilimumab (arm B). In about 80% of the matched pre- and post-treatment tumor biopsy pairs, both biopsies came from the same lesion. Summary of the overall study and its limitations: Within-arm analyses of tumor T-cell fraction were limited by small sample sizes and reduced statistical power. PD-L1 staining and CD8+ T-cell counts correlated with tumor T-cell fraction and clonality, whereas mutational load did not. Patients with increases in tumor T-cell fraction and clonality by week 13 were approximately 30 times more likely to achieve clinical benefit. In the nivolumab-first arm (arm A), an association was found between pretreatment tumor TIL clonality and response (P = .04). Larger, independent patient cohorts are needed to validate the response-prediction model that combines TCR metrics and mutation burden.

The origin of this receptor is a human donor with melanoma. The chain was built from TRBV7-4 and TRBJ1-6; the D gene lacks a confident call. The sample here was tumor tissue (inferred from file names), taken from a patient given nivolumab and ipilimumab in sequence. The nucleotides are TGTGCCAGCAGCTTAGGGTATAATTCACCCCTCCACTTT. Its protein product is CASSLGYNSPLHF.